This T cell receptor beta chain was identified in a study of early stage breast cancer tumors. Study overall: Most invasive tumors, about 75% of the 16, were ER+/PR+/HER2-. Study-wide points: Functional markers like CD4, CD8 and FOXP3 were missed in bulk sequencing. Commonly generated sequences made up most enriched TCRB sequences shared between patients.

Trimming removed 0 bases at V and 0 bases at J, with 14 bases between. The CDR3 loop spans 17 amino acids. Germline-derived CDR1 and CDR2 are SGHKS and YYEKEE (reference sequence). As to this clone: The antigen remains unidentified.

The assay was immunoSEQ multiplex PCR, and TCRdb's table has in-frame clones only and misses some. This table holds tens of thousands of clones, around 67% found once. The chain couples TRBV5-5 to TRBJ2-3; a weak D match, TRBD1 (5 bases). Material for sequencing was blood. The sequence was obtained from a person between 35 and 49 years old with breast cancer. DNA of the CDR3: TGTGCCAGCAGCTTGGCACAGGTAATTCCTAGCACAGATACGCAGTATTTT. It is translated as CASSLAQVIPSTDTQYF. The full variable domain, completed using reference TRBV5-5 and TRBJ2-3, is DAGVTQSPTHLIKTRGQQVTLRCSPISGHKSVSWYQQVLGQGPQFIFQYYEKEERGRGNFPDRFSARQFPNYSSELNVNALLLGDSALYLCASSLAQVIPSTDTQYFGPGTRLTVL.